This TCR beta chain was retrieved from a study of molecular identifiers for immune sequencing clone quantification. General study results and limits: Barcode collisions between identical TCR molecules could shrink estimates of highly expanded clone sizes.

TCRdb independently ran MiXCR on the PCR reads; one entry per CDR3 protein. The sample carries about 630,000 distinct CDR3 sequences, 25% recorded once. CDR1 is MNHEY, CDR2 SVGEGT, per germline. Trimming cost V 6 bases and J 6 bases, with 11 bases left between them. The CDR3 has 13 residues. In its sample, this clonotype was seen many times. Its antigen is unidentified. The TCR comes from a human donor in good health. Some libraries in this study had Jurkat cell RNA spiked in. The gene calls are TRBV6-2 or TRBV6-3 and TRBJ2-2; D unclear. The sequencing sample was made of naive CD8+ T cells from blood, with Jurkat cell RNA spiked in. Described subset: FACS-sorted CD8+CD4-CCR7+CD45RA+ naive T cells. CDR3 residues: CASRITPPGELFF. For the CDR3, the DNA is TGTGCCAGCAGAATTACACCTCCCGGGGAGCTGTTTTTT.